This T cell receptor (beta chain) was identified in a study of blood T cell repertoires in COVID-19. Whole-study context: COVID-19 samples, acute and convalescent, were from the United States, Italy and Spain.

The CDR3 has 15 amino acids. V lost 3 bases and J lost 6; bases outside the gene matches: 0. Germline values: CDR1 SGHKS, CDR2 YYEKEE (reference sequence). Authors' data handling: Amplification with reference gene primers provided the estimates of nucleated cell counts. Clones were sequenced by immunoSEQ multiplex PCR, and TCRdb holds only the in-frame ones, with some missing. D and trimming were read from the DNA, whereas the V and J calls and clone size are those reported in that table. The sample yields some 530,000 clones, 70% to 90% seen once. The rearrangement links TRBV5-5 to TRBJ2-2, with 15 bases that match TRBD2. Sequences were obtained from peripheral blood. This clonotype was obtained from a human donor in a cohort sampled during active COVID-19. The CDR3 region is CASSWTSGRAGELFF. For the CDR3, the DNA is TGTGCCAGCAGCTGGACTAGCGGGAGGGCCGGGGAGCTGTTTTTT.